This is a list of T cell receptor beta chains from one sample in a study of blood T cell repertoires in COVID-19. The assay was immunoSEQ multiplex PCR, and TCRdb's table has in-frame clones only and misses some. Among more than 200,000 clones listed, approximately 88% were seen once. What was sequenced was peripheral blood. The receptors stem from a man aged 35 to 55 with acute or convalescent COVID-19. Each CDR3 is given with its conserved first and last residue. D genes are given only for firm matches. The size entry is marked missing in some rows and otherwise reads once, few, many or a size class.

j_call,clone_size,v_call,d_call,cdr3_nt,cdr3_aa
TRBJ1-2,few,TRBV3-1/TRBV3-2,TRBD1,TGTGCCAGCACCTCACTTTACGGACAGGGGAATTTGGGCTACACCTTC,CASTSLYGQGNLGYTF
TRBJ1-6,NA,TRBV6-5,TRBD1,TGTGCCAGCAGCTCGTTCGGGACAGGGCAATCACCCCTCCACTTT,CASSSFGTGQSPLHF
TRBJ2-2,NA,TRBV7-3,NA,TGTGCCAGCAAGTATTCTGGGGCCGCCGGGGAGCTGTTTTTT,CASKYSGAAGELFF
TRBJ1-1,few,TRBV29-1,TRBD1,TGCAGCGTTGGCAGGGGGATGAACACTGAAGCTTTCTTT,CSVGRGMNTEAFF
TRBJ2-7,NA,TRBV19,TRBD1,TGTGCCAGTGGGCGGACAGGCCCAGCCTACGAGCAGTACTTC,CASGRTGPAYEQYF
TRBJ2-1,NA,TRBV4-3,TRBD2,TGCGCCAGCAGCCAAGATTACAGCGGGACCTACAATGAGCAGTTCTTC,CASSQDYSGTYNEQFF
TRBJ2-5,once,TRBV7-2,TRBD2,TGTGCCAGCACCCCTAGCGGGAGTTTTAGCCAGTACTTC,CASTPSGSFSQYF
TRBJ2-6,NA,TRBV4-3,TRBD1,TGCGCCAGCAGCCAAGTTCTACCGGGACAGGTCGCTGGGGCCAACGTCCTGACTTTC,CASSQVLPGQVAGANVLTF
TRBJ1-6,NA,TRBV6-5,NA,TGTGCCAGCAGTCGGTCAGGCCGGGGTAATTCACCCCTCCACTTT,CASSRSGRGNSPLHF
TRBJ2-1,NA,TRBV18,TRBD1,TGTGCCAGCTCACTGGGACAGTCATCCTACAATGAGCAGTTCTTC,CASSLGQSSYNEQFF
TRBJ1-2,NA,TRBV15,NA,TGTGCCACCAGTCTATTGTATGGGGCCGTTCTTGGGGGCTACACCTTC,CATSLLYGAVLGGYTF
TRBJ1-4,NA,TRBV25-1,NA,TGTGCCAGCAGTGATACGGCGGCGGGAAAGAAACTGTTTTTT,CASSDTAAGKKLFF
TRBJ2-3,NA,TRBV5-1,TRBD2,TGCGCCAGCAGCCCTCAGCGGGATGCTTACACAGATACGCAGTATTTT,CASSPQRDAYTDTQYF
TRBJ2-5,once,TRBV18,NA,TGTGCCAGCTCACCCTGGACAGAGGGCTCTGAGACCCAGTACTTC,CASSPWTEGSETQYF
TRBJ1-2,NA,TRBV6-5,TRBD1,TGTGCCAGCAGTTCCCCCGGTCGAGGGGGCCGATATGGCTACACCTTC,CASSSPGRGGRYGYTF
TRBJ2-7,NA,TRBV7-7,NA,TGTGCCAGCAGCTTAAGCCAGGGCTACGAGCAGTACTTC,CASSLSQGYEQYF
TRBJ1-1,NA,TRBV20-1,NA,TGCAGTGTCGAGAAGAACACTGAAGCTTTCTTT,CSVEKNTEAFF
TRBJ2-3,NA,TRBV7-9,NA,TGTGCCAGCAGCGGGTTGAGGGGGGATACGCAGTATTTT,CASSGLRGDTQYF
TRBJ1-5,few,TRBV19,NA,TGTGCCAGTAGGGACAGTTATAGCAATCAGCCCCAGCATTTT,CASRDSYSNQPQHF
TRBJ1-3,NA,TRBV30,NA,TGTGCCTGGAGTTTCTCTCGGACCGGGGGGGACACCATATATTTT,CAWSFSRTGGDTIYF
TRBJ2-2,NA,TRBV7-7,NA,TGTGCCAGCAGCTCTCGACTACATACCGGGGAGCTGTTTTTT,CASSSRLHTGELFF
TRBJ2-7,NA,TRBV6-5,NA,TGTGCCAGCTTGGTTGGGGAGACCTACGAGCAGTACTTC,CASLVGETYEQYF
TRBJ1-2,NA,TRBV6-1,TRBD1,TGTGCCAGCAGTGAGTGGGGGACAGGCTTCTATGGCTACACCTTC,CASSEWGTGFYGYTF
TRBJ1-4,NA,TRBV19,TRBD1,TGTGCCACCGCCGGGACAGTGGGTGAAAAACTGTTTTTT,CATAGTVGEKLFF
TRBJ1-5,NA,TRBV19,TRBD1,TGTGCCAGTAGTTCCCCCCGGACAGGCGGACCTAATCAGCCCCAGCATTTT,CASSSPRTGGPNQPQHF
TRBJ2-1,NA,TRBV11-3,NA,TGTGCCAGCAGCCGGGGGACCGACAATGAGCAGTTCTTC,CASSRGTDNEQFF
TRBJ2-1,NA,TRBV7-2,NA,TGTGCCAGCAGCCCCTCCCGTAGCTTCCACAATGAGCAGTTCTTC,CASSPSRSFHNEQFF
TRBJ2-5,once,TRBV5-1,TRBD2,TGCGCCAGCTCCCGGGGGGGGGTATTGGAGACCCAGTACTTC,CASSRGGVLETQYF
TRBJ1-1,NA,TRBV18,NA,TGTGCCAGCTCACCACGGACACAAATGAACACTGAAGCTTTCTTT,CASSPRTQMNTEAFF
TRBJ2-3,NA,TRBV5-1,TRBD1,TGCGCCAGCAGCTTGGAACAGGGGGCGGGAGATACGCAGTATTTT,CASSLEQGAGDTQYF
TRBJ1-5,NA,TRBV10-3,NA,TGTGCCATCAGTGAAGGAGGTAATAGCAATCAGCCCCAGCATTTT,CAISEGGNSNQPQHF
TRBJ2-7,NA,TRBV5-1,NA,TGCGCCAGCAGTTCGGGACAACGGGCGGAGCAGTACTTC,CASSSGQRAEQYF
TRBJ1-1,NA,TRBV5-6,NA,TGTGCCAGCAGCCAAACAGAGACTGAAGCTTTCTTT,CASSQTETEAFF
TRBJ2-3,NA,TRBV2,TRBD1,TGTGCCAGCGGCGGGACAGGGCCACGATCAGGAGATACGCAGTATTTT,CASGGTGPRSGDTQYF
TRBJ1-1,few,TRBV12-3/TRBV12-4,NA,TGTGCCAGCAGTTTAAGCATAAGTCTAGAAGCTTTCTTT,CASSLSISLEAFF
TRBJ2-3,NA,TRBV5-5,NA,TGTGCCAGCAGCACCCGGGAGACAGATACGCAGTATTTT,CASSTRETDTQYF
TRBJ1-6,NA,TRBV18,TRBD1,TGTGCCAGCTCAGACAGGGAGAATTCACCCCTCCACTTT,CASSDRENSPLHF
TRBJ1-2,NA,TRBV6-4,NA,TGTGCCAGCAGTGATATATCAGGGGATGGCTACACCTTC,CASSDISGDGYTF
TRBJ2-7,NA,TRBV2,NA,TGTGCCAGCAGTGAAGAGGTTCAGGGGGGCGGGCAGTACTTC,CASSEEVQGGGQYF
TRBJ2-5,NA,TRBV7-2,NA,TGTGCCAGCAGCGAACAGGGAACGGAGACCCAGTACTTC,CASSEQGTETQYF
TRBJ1-5,NA,TRBV27,NA,TGTGCCAGCAGTCAGAGCAATCAGCCCCAGCATTTT,CASSQSNQPQHF
TRBJ2-1,NA,TRBV3-1/TRBV3-2,TRBD2,TGTGCCAGCAGCCATTACCTAACAGCAGGACTAGCGAGTGAGCAGTTCTTC,CASSHYLTAGLASEQFF
TRBJ1-2,NA,TRBV12-3/TRBV12-4,NA,TGTGCCAGCAGTTTACGGTCCTATGGCTACACCTTC,CASSLRSYGYTF
TRBJ2-7,NA,TRBV5-1,NA,TGCGCCAGCAGCTTGGATACCAGGCCCGTCTCCTACGAGCAGTACTTC,CASSLDTRPVSYEQYF